A selection of T cell receptor beta chains follows, all from one sample in a study of early T cells in non-severe SARS-CoV-2 infection. TCRdb re-analysed the 5' RACE reads in MiXCR, keeping a single row per CDR3 protein. This table holds some 96,000 distinct CDR3 sequences, about 15% found once. Sequenced sample: whole blood. Receptors originate from an adult who was a healthcare worker with PCR-confirmed SARS-CoV-2 infection or an uninfected control (not recorded which). CDR3s include the opening cysteine and the closing phenylalanine or tryptophan. The D gene is left open where the match is weak. A clone size is listed for some rows: how often the clone was seen (once, few, many), or a class if it is expanded.

TRBJ1-1,TRBV2,13,.,.,TGTGCCAGCAGTGCCCAAACGAACACTGAAGCTTTCTTT,CASSAQTNTEAFF
TRBJ1-1,TRBV24-1,16,few,.,TGTGCCACCAGTGATTCCTCGGGCCGATGGGACACTGAAGCTTTCTTT,CATSDSSGRWDTEAFF
TRBJ2-1,TRBV2,15,.,TRBD2,TGTGCCAGCAGGCGGACTAGCGGGATGTACAATGAGCAGTTCTTC,CASRRTSGMYNEQFF
TRBJ1-1,TRBV29-1,13,.,.,TGCAGCGTGATGATTAGGTTAACAGGTGAAGCTTTCTTT,CSVMIRLTGEAFF
TRBJ1-3,TRBV5-5,18,many,.,TGTGCCAGCAGCTTGCGGTCCTTGGGACTAGACGGCAGAAACACCATATATTTT,CASSLRSLGLDGRNTIYF
TRBJ2-1,TRBV7-9,13,few,.,TGTGCCAGCAGCTCCCCTGTGGCGGATGAGCAGTTCTTC,CASSSPVADEQFF
TRBJ2-7,TRBV25-1,14,.,.,TGTGCCAGCAGTGGAACCGGGCTCTACTACGAGCAGTACTTC,CASSGTGLYYEQYF
TRBJ1-2,TRBV7-9,15,many,TRBD1,TGTGCCAGCAGCTGGGGGACAGGGGGAGAAGAAGGCTACACCTTC,CASSWGTGGEEGYTF
TRBJ2-5,TRBV5-1,13,.,.,TGCGCCAGCAGCTTCTGGGGACGAGAGACCCAGTACTTC,CASSFWGRETQYF
TRBJ2-2,TRBV10-3,15,.,TRBD1,TGTGCCATCAGTGGACCGGGACAGGGTACCGGGGAGCCGTTTTTT,CAISGPGQGTGEPFF
TRBJ2-7,TRBV7-2,15,few,TRBD2,TGTGCCAGCAGCTCTAATAGCGGGCACTCCTACGAGCAGTACTTC,CASSSNSGHSYEQYF
TRBJ1-4,TRBV12-3/TRBV12-4,14,.,.,TGTGCCAGCAGTACTACGGGTGGTGGCGGAAAACTGTTTTTT,CASSTTGGGGKLFF
TRBJ2-6,TRBV27,13,.,.,TGTGCCGGCTTAAGGACTGGGGCCAACGTCCTGACTTTC,CAGLRTGANVLTF
TRBJ2-7,TRBV6-2/TRBV6-3,13,.,.,TGTGCCAGCAGTTATTCGGTGGCGAACGAGCAGTACTTC,CASSYSVANEQYF
TRBJ2-7,TRBV27,13,.,.,TGTGCCAGCCGTCAACAGGACCGGCACGAGCAGTACTTC,CASRQQDRHEQYF
TRBJ2-7,TRBV5-1,16,.,TRBD1,TGCGCCAGCAGCGGGGGGACAGGGGCGCCGGGCTACGAGCAGTACTTC,CASSGGTGAPGYEQYF
TRBJ2-1,TRBV25-1,14,.,.,TGTGCCAGCAGTGAATGGAGTTACTACAATGAGCAGTTCTTC,CASSEWSYYNEQFF
TRBJ2-1,TRBV20-1,12,few,.,TGCAGTGCTAGAGCGGAGGGGCTGACTATCATGTTC,CSARAEGLTIMF